Presented here are 23 T cell receptor beta chains from one specimen sequenced in a study of siplizumab effects on memory and regulatory T cells. TCRdb's table, derived via immunoSEQ multiplex PCR, lists solely in-frame clones and lacks some. The data contain 80,000 to 130,000 clones, just over 90% of them seen just once; the ten biggest clones take up 0.55% to 0.95%. What was sequenced was Tregs sorted from blood. The receptors stem from a human donor in good health.

The chain employs TRBV28 and TRBJ2-5; D may be TRBD1 (5 bases). Trimming removed 4 bases at V and 0 bases at J, with 6 bases between. The CDR3 covers 13 residues. The germline gives CDR1 MDHEN, CDR2 SYDVKM. The CDR3 DNA is TGTGCCAGCAGTTGGACAAACCAAGAGACCCAGTACTTC. It specifies CASSWTNQETQYF. The whole variable domain, remainder taken from reference TRBV28 and TRBJ2-5, is DVKVTQSSRYLVKRTGEKVFLECVQDMDHENMFWYRQDPGLGLRLIYFSYDVKMKEKGDIPEGYSVSREKKERFSLILESASTNQTSMYLCASSWTNQETQYFGPGTRLLVL.

The CDR3 DNA is TGTGCCAGCAGCCCCACAGGGCTGGGCAATCAGCCCCAGCATTTT. It is translated as CASSPTGLGNQPQHF. The chain is built from TRBV28 and TRBJ1-5, with D possibly TRBD1 on 6 matching bases. Trimming took off 6 bases at V and 2 bases at J, with 14 bases between the two ends. The CDR3 has 15 residues. The germline gives CDR1 MDHEN, CDR2 SYDVKM.

The genes are TRBV6-6 and TRBJ1-2, with D hard to call. Per germline, CDR1 MNHNY and CDR2 SVGAGI (reference sequence). The CDR3 has 15 amino acids. The V end lost 5 bases, the J end lost 6 bases, and 19 bases lay between the germline ends. CDR3 DNA sequence: TGTGCCAGCAGTCGGACGGCCGAGGGTAGGGATGGCTACACCTTC. Encoded protein: CASSRTAEGRDGYTF.

The chain joins TRBV7-9 to TRBJ2-3, with D tentatively TRBD2 (6 bases). CDR1 SEHNR and CDR2 FQNEAQ come from the germline V gene (reference sequence). The ends were cut back, 5 bases at V and 0 bases at J, with 12 bases in the middle. The length of the CDR3 is 15 residues. CDR3 region: CASSAYGGSTDTQYF. CDR3 nucleotide sequence: TGTGCCAGCAGCGCGTACGGGGGTAGCACAGATACGCAGTATTTT.

The chain couples TRBV6-1 to TRBJ1-3; 7 bases map to TRBD1. CDR1 MNHNS and CDR2 SASEGT come from the germline V gene. V was pared by 8 bases and J by 4 bases, with 5 bases of the junction left unmatched. The CDR3 sequence is 13 residues long. DNA of the CDR3: TGTGCCAGCTTCAGACAGGGCGGAAACACCATATATTTT. It yields the protein CASFRQGGNTIYF.

This chain joins TRBV6-6 and TRBJ2-7; 7 bases are shared with TRBD2. V gave up 6 bases and J gave up 2 bases; unmatched junction bases: 7. Germline V gene lookup returns CDR1 MNHNY and CDR2 SVGAGI (reference sequence). The CDR3 has 14 amino acids. CDR3: CASRALGGTYEQYF. The DNA of the CDR3 is TGTGCCAGCAGGGCCTTGGGGGGGACCTACGAGCAGTACTTC.

The rearrangement links TRBV7-6 to TRBJ2-2, with 8 bases matching TRBD2. The junction had 3 bases not matched to a gene; V was cut back by 1 base and J by 5 bases. CDR3 size: 15 residues. Germline V gives CDR1 SGHVS, CDR2 FNYEAQ. In nucleotides, the CDR3 is TGTGCCAGCAGCTTAGTGGAGCGGGAGACCGGGGAGCTGTTTTTT. Protein product: CASSLVERETGELFF.

The J gene is TRBJ1-4, the V gene TRBV7-8; TRBD1 is a possible D gene (6 bases). Germline CDR1 reads SGHVS; CDR2 reads FQNEAQ. The V end lost 1 base, the J end lost 6 bases, and 15 bases lay between the germline ends. CDR3 length equals 16 residues. The CDR3 bases are TGTGCCAGCAGCTTAGGTTGGGGGCTGAGGGATGAAAAACTGTTTTTT. Protein sequence: CASSLGWGLRDEKLFF. Full variable domain (outside the CDR3, taken from reference TRBV7-8 and TRBJ1-4): GAGVSQSPRYKVAKRGQDVALRCDPISGHVSLFWYQQALGQGPEFLTYFQNEAQLDKSGLPSDRFFAERPEGSVSTLKIQRTQQEDSAVYLCASSLGWGLRDEKLFFGSGTQLSVL.

CDR3 coding DNA: TGTGCCAGCAGCGGCAGCTCCTACAATGAGCAGTTCTTC. Its translation is CASSGSSYNEQFF. The chain links TRBV6-1 to TRBJ2-1; D ambiguous. Per germline, CDR1 MNHNS and CDR2 SASEGT. The V and J ends lost 6 bases and 0 bases respectively, with 6 bases between them. The CDR3 totals 13 residues.

The J gene is TRBJ1-1, the V gene TRBV27; D possibly corresponds to TRBD1 (5 bases). The CDR3 spans 15 residues. Germline CDR1 MNHEY, CDR2 SMNVEV (reference sequence). Trimming removed 7 bases from V and 0 bases from J, with 15 bases in between. DNA for the CDR3: TGTGCCAGCAACCCCGGAGCAGGGATGAACACTGAAGCTTTCTTT. Residues: CASNPGAGMNTEAFF.

The genes are TRBV12-2 and TRBJ1-1. TRBV12-2 is a known pseudogene. The CDR3 sequence is 10 residues long. CDR3 residues: CANLKTEAFF. The CDR3 nucleotides are TGTGCAAATCTTAAGACTGAAGCTTTCTTT.

The chain joins TRBV9 to TRBJ2-2; D not resolved. This CDR3 is built from 12 residues. Deletions cut 0 bases from V and 6 bases from J, with 3 bases between. The germline V gene encodes CDR1 SGDLS and CDR2 YYNGEE. CDR3 in amino acids: CASSVGPGELFF. Written as DNA, the CDR3 is TGTGCCAGCAGCGTAGGTCCCGGGGAGCTGTTTTTT.

The chain recombines TRBV7-3 with TRBJ2-5; the match to TRBD1 covers 7 bases. Germline V lookup: CDR1 SGHTA, CDR2 FQGTGA. The ends lost 5 bases at V and 2 bases at J; junction bases unmatched: 8. This CDR3 has 15 residues. The CDR3 region is CASSEYRGAQETQYF. In DNA, the CDR3 is TGTGCCAGCAGCGAATACAGGGGAGCGCAAGAGACCCAGTACTTC.

This clone was recorded a few times. The genes are TRBV19 and TRBJ2-7, with TRBD1 matching 8 bases. Trimming took 4 bases from V and 6 from J; bases not matched to a gene: 8. Germline V gene data show CDR1 as LNHDA and CDR2 as SQIVND (reference sequence). This CDR3 region has 14 residues. CDR3 region: CASSNPGQGIEQYF. CDR3 sequence (DNA): TGTGCCAGTAGTAACCCCGGACAGGGAATCGAGCAGTACTTC.

Points on this clone: Germline is not matched at one junction end, which may reflect a read error. V usage is TRBV7-7 and J usage is TRBJ2-5; D perhaps matches TRBD1 (5 bases). Germline CDR1 is SSHAT and CDR2 is FNYEAQ (reference sequence). This CDR3 has 15 amino acids. CDR3 sequence (DNA): TGTGCTAGCAGCTTATTTACCGGAGCAGGGGAGACCCAGTACTTC. This translates into CASSLFTGAGETQYF.

The gene calls are TRBV28 and TRBJ1-4, with 7 bases that match TRBD1. CDR1 and CDR2 (germline): MDHEN, SYDVKM. V lost 5 bases and J lost 8; bases outside the gene matches: 8. This CDR3 has 14 amino acids. The CDR3 DNA reads as TGTGCCAGCAGTGTAAGGGGGCTAGGCGAAAAACTGTTTTTT. Protein: CASSVRGLGEKLFF.

This chain connects TRBV7-8 to TRBJ1-5; D is unresolved. Trimming shortened V by 7 bases and J by 0 bases, and 10 bases separated the two germline ends. This CDR3 is 14 amino acids long. Germline V gives CDR1 SGHVS, CDR2 FQNEAQ. For the CDR3, the DNA is TGTGCCAGCACCGTGACGGTTAGCAATCAGCCCCAGCATTTT. Translated: CASTVTVSNQPQHF.

For this clone: One end of the junction is discordant with germline, which a read error may explain. The genes are TRBV6-6 and TRBJ2-7; TRBD1 matches at 7 bases. CDR3 length: 13 residues. Germline V lookup: CDR1 MNHNY, CDR2 SVGAGI (reference sequence). CDR3 coding DNA: TGTGCCAGCAGAACCGGGCAGGGGGTCCGACCTTGGTTC. The encoded protein is CASRTGQGVRPWF.

This clone was seen a few times. The rearrangement links TRBV30 to TRBJ1-1, with 7 positions matching TRBD1. Germline CDR1 and CDR2: GTSNPN and SVGIG (reference sequence). V lost 8 bases to trimming and J lost 5 bases; unmatched junction nucleotides: 5. This CDR3 contains 11 residues. CDR3 region: CAGDRDTEAFF. The CDR3 coding sequence is TGTGCCGGTGACAGGGATACTGAAGCTTTCTTT.

This rearrangement joins TRBV28 to TRBJ1-3; tentatively, D is TRBD1 (5 bases). The germline gives CDR1 MDHEN, CDR2 SYDVKM. Trimming cost V 11 bases and J 0 bases, with 20 bases left between them. The CDR3 runs 16 residues. The CDR3 DNA is TGTGCCGGGGGGACGCTTCGAGGGTCCTCTGGAAACACCATATATTTT. Translated, it gives CAGGTLRGSSGNTIYF.

The rearrangement uses TRBV10-3 and TRBJ2-3; TRBD2 agrees at 9 bases. CDR3 length: 14 residues. V shed 6 bases, J shed 3 bases, and the junction held 4 bases outside the gene matches. CDR1 and CDR2 from the germline V gene are ENHRY and SYGVKD. The CDR3 region is CAISFGLATDTQYF. The CDR3 DNA follows: TGTGCCATCAGCTTTGGACTAGCGACAGATACGCAGTATTTT.

Here the CDR3 reads CASSPLGLGETQYF. The CDR3 DNA sequence: TGTGCCAGCAGCCCCCTGGGCCTTGGGGAGACCCAGTACTTC. This sequence joins TRBV14 and TRBJ2-5; unclear D gene. Trimming took 4 bases from V and 5 from J, leaving 14 bases between them. CDR1 and CDR2 (germline): SGHDN, FVKESK. The length of the CDR3 is 14 residues.

The rearrangement joins TRBV19 to TRBJ2-6; D uncertain. This CDR3 has 15 amino acids. CDR1 is LNHDA, CDR2 SQIVND, per germline (reference sequence). The germline V and J ends were trimmed by 5 bases and 2 bases, with 10 bases remaining between them. The CDR3 bases are TGTGCCAGTAGTCTTTTATTAGCTGGGGCCAACGTCCTGACTTTC. Translation: CASSLLLAGANVLTF.